The next 22 T cell receptor beta chains were all read from a single sample in a study of Tregs in tolerant kidney transplant recipients. Generated by immunoSEQ multiplex PCR, the TCRdb table keeps only in-frame clones and is missing some. This sample has some 80,000 clones; 95% to 98% occur once, and the top ten carry approximately 0.56%. The sample in question was CD4+ T cells from blood, obtained before the transplant. Every receptor here comes from a human donor who received a combined kidney and bone marrow transplant.

This clone was detected only once. The rearrangement links TRBV5-5 to TRBJ1-4; 7 bases are a match to TRBD1. Per the germline V gene, CDR1 is SGHKS and CDR2 is YYEKEE (reference sequence). Germline trimming cut 4 bases from V and 3 bases from J; bases unmatched to any gene: 9. The CDR3 has 16 amino acids. CDR3 amino acids: CASSQFGTAANEKLFF. CDR3 in DNA: TGTGCCAGCAGCCAGTTTGGGACAGCTGCTAATGAAAAACTGTTTTTT.

This chain uses TRBV19 with TRBJ2-3, with D uncertain. Trimming pared 3 bases from V and 10 bases from J, leaving 14 bases between. The CDR3 totals 13 residues. The germline V gene has CDR1 LNHDA and CDR2 SQIVND (reference sequence). CDR3 residues: CASSIPPSSSQYF. Written as DNA, the CDR3 is TGTGCCAGTAGTATTCCCCCGAGCTCATCGCAGTATTTT.

The chain recombines TRBV19 with TRBJ2-5, with 8 nucleotides matching TRBD1. The length of the CDR3 is 15 residues. The trim removed 5 bases at V and 4 bases at J, leaving 9 bases unmatched. Germline CDR1 LNHDA, CDR2 SQIVND (reference sequence). CDR3 sequence reads: CASSVTGDRLETQYF. CDR3 bases: TGTGCCAGTAGTGTGACAGGGGATAGGTTAGAGACCCAGTACTTC. Full variable domain (outside the CDR3, taken from reference TRBV19 and TRBJ2-5): DGGITQSPKYLFRKEGQNVTLSCEQNLNHDAMYWYRQDPGQGLRLIYYSQIVNDFQKGDIAEGYSVSREKKESFPLTVTSAQKNPTAFYLCASSVTGDRLETQYFGPGTRLLVL.

The gene calls are TRBV28 and TRBJ2-7; a possible D gene is TRBD1 (5 bases). The V gene lost 3 bases and the J gene lost 2 bases, with 8 bases spanning the gap. Germline loops: CDR1 MDHEN, CDR2 SYDVKM. The CDR3 sequence is 13 residues long. CDR3 residues: CASSLTVAYEQYF. As DNA, the CDR3 is TGTGCCAGCAGTTTGACAGTAGCCTACGAGCAGTACTTC.

The chain has TRBV5-1 and TRBJ2-5; 9 bases line up with TRBD1. The CDR3 has 14 amino acids. V lost 7 bases and J lost 4; bases outside the gene matches: 8. Germline V gene data show CDR1 as SGHRS and CDR2 as YFSETQ. CDR3: CASDTGGALETQYF. CDR3 coding DNA: TGCGCCAGCGACACAGGGGGCGCATTAGAGACCCAGTACTTC.

The chain joins TRBV28 to TRBJ2-7; 8 positions agree with TRBD2. The CDR3 spans 18 residues. With 1 base clipped from V and 0 bases from J, the junction kept 11 bases outside the gene matches. Germline V lookup: CDR1 MDHEN, CDR2 SYDVKM. CDR3 residues: CASSLSLSLAEISYEQYF. The CDR3 nucleotides are TGTGCCAGCAGTTTATCCCTGTCACTAGCGGAAATCTCCTACGAGCAGTACTTC.

The CDR3 protein is CASGQGAPIETQYF. As DNA, the CDR3 is TGTGCTAGTGGTCAGGGGGCGCCAATTGAGACCCAGTACTTC. This chain uses TRBV12-5 with TRBJ2-5; 8 positions agree with TRBD1. CDR3 length: 14 residues. J lost 5 bases, V lost 5 bases, and 7 bases had no gene match. From germline, CDR1 is LGHNT and CDR2 FRNRAP.

The chain links TRBV28 to TRBJ2-7; TRBD2 might be the D (7 bases). Trimming removed 6 bases from V and 2 bases from J, with 14 bases in between. Germline V gene data show CDR1 as MDHEN and CDR2 as SYDVKM. This CDR3 contains 14 residues. The DNA for the CDR3 is TGTGCCAGCAGGAACGGGGGGCCAGCCTACGAGCAGTACTTC. Its translation is CASRNGGPAYEQYF.

This clone appeared once. J is TRBJ2-1 and V is TRBV7-7; weak D call: TRBD1 (6 bases). Looked up from germline, CDR1 is SSHAT and CDR2 is FNYEAQ (reference sequence). The CDR3 spans 14 residues. The ends were cut back, 4 bases at V and 7 bases at J, with 14 bases in the middle. CDR3 bases: TGTGCCAGCAGCTCAAGCCATCAGGGGAATGAGCAGTTCTTC. As protein: CASSSSHQGNEQFF.

This sequence joins TRBV15 and TRBJ2-7, with 11 bases aligning to TRBD2. Germline CDR1 and CDR2: LNHNV and YYDKDF (reference sequence). The CDR3 runs 15 residues. V gave up 5 bases and J gave up 4 bases; unmatched junction bases: 7. The DNA for the CDR3 is TGTGCCACCAGCCGTACTAGCGGGAGTAGGTACGAGCAGTACTTC. Protein product: CATSRTSGSRYEQYF.

The rearrangement links TRBV6-1 to TRBJ1-5; D uncertain. The CDR3 contains 14 residues. V lost 2 bases to trimming and J lost 4 bases, with 9 bases between them. Germline V gene lookup returns CDR1 MNHNS and CDR2 SASEGT. The CDR3 DNA is TGTGCCAGCAGTGAACAGGCAGCAAATCAGCCCCAGCATTTT. It encodes CASSEQAANQPQHF.

This chain uses TRBV6-1 with TRBJ2-6; D possibly corresponds to TRBD2 (5 bases). The V gene lost 4 bases and the J gene lost 0 bases, with 7 bases spanning the gap. In germline, CDR1 is MNHNS, CDR2 SASEGT. The CDR3 extends over 15 amino acids. The CDR3 sequence is CASSGRTSGANVLTF. The CDR3 bases are TGTGCCAGCAGTGGGAGGACCTCTGGGGCCAACGTCCTGACTTTC.

The CDR3 DNA reads as TGTGCCAGCAGCCTTAACGGAGATACGCAGTATTTT. Translated, it gives CASSLNGDTQYF. The chain combines TRBV7-9 with TRBJ2-3; no reliable D call. Germline lookup yields CDR1 SEHNR and CDR2 FQNEAQ (reference sequence). The V and J ends lost 5 bases and 5 bases respectively, with 8 bases between them. The CDR3 covers 12 residues.

The chain employs TRBV27 and TRBJ2-5; D unclear. V was clipped by 2 bases and J by 6 bases, with 19 bases between them. This CDR3 is built from 16 residues. Germline lookup yields CDR1 MNHEY and CDR2 SMNVEV (reference sequence). CDR3 residues: CASSLAAGAPPKTQYF. The CDR3 DNA sequence: TGTGCCAGCAGTTTAGCGGCCGGAGCGCCCCCAAAGACCCAGTACTTC.

In DNA, the CDR3 is TGTGCCAGCACCACTAGGGACAGGAGGGGAAACACCATATATTTT. Protein sequence: CASTTRDRRGNTIYF. The rearrangement uses TRBV6-5 and TRBJ1-3, with 8 bases identical to TRBD1. There are 15 residues in the CDR3. Germline V CDR1 and CDR2: MNHEY, SVGAGI. V was clipped by 7 bases and J by 4 bases; unmatched bases: 9.

The sample holds a few counts of this clone. The chain couples TRBV7-2 to TRBJ2-7; D may be TRBD2 (6 bases). Trimming took 3 bases from V and 1 from J, leaving 7 bases between them. Germline V lookup: CDR1 SGHTA, CDR2 FQGNSA. This CDR3 region has 13 residues. The CDR3 region has the DNA TGTGCCAGCAGCTTCGGAGGGTCCTACGAGCAGTACTTC. This gives the protein CASSFGGSYEQYF.

V gene TRBV13 combines with J gene TRBJ2-5; no reliable D call. Trimming took off 1 base at V and 5 bases at J, with 8 bases between the two ends. CDR3 size: 13 residues. Germline loops: CDR1 PRHDT, CDR2 FYEKMQ (reference sequence). CDR3 in DNA: TGTGCCAGCAGCTTAGTTCGGGTGGAGACCCAGTACTTC. It codes for CASSLVRVETQYF.

This clone was counted a single time. The J gene is TRBJ1-1, the V gene TRBV2; TRBD1 might be the D (6 bases). Trimming stripped 8 bases from V and 3 bases from J, with 13 bases between. This CDR3 is built from 13 residues. Per the germline V gene, CDR1 is SNHLY and CDR2 is FYNNEI. CDR3 region: CASYRVLYTEAFF. In DNA form, the CDR3 reads TGTGCCAGCTACAGGGTTCTTTACACTGAAGCTTTCTTT.

V is TRBV12-5 and J is TRBJ2-1, with 8 bases that match TRBD2. With 3 bases clipped from V and 1 base from J, the junction kept 14 bases outside the gene matches. CDR3 length: 19 residues. Germline lookup yields CDR1 LGHNT and CDR2 FRNRAP. DNA for the CDR3: TGTGCTAGTGGTTTCGGTCTAGCGGGTTCGGTCCTATCCTACAATGAGCAGTTCTTC. This codes for CASGFGLAGSVLSYNEQFF. The whole variable domain, remainder taken from reference TRBV12-5 and TRBJ2-1, is DARVTQTPRHKVTEMGQEVTMRCQPILGHNTVFWYRQTMMQGLELLAYFRNRAPLDDSGMPKDRFSAEMPDATLATLKIQPSEPRDSAVYFCASGFGLAGSVLSYNEQFFGPGTRLTVL.

The chain combines TRBV7-2 with TRBJ2-3, with 7 positions matching TRBD2. The CDR3 loop spans 14 amino acids. V trimming: 5 bases; J trimming: 6 bases; junction bases outside the gene matches: 8. Germline CDR1 reads SGHTA; CDR2 reads FQGNSA. The CDR3 loop is CASSPRRGVDTQYF. In DNA form, the CDR3 reads TGTGCCAGCAGCCCCAGACGGGGGGTGGATACGCAGTATTTT.

This clone was recorded once. This chain's CDR3 is CSADSREDTQYF. DNA for the CDR3: TGCAGCGCGGACAGTCGTGAAGATACGCAGTATTTT. The rearrangement links TRBV29-1 to TRBJ2-3; perhaps TRBD1 as D (6 bases). CDR1 is SQVTM, CDR2 ANQGSEA, per germline. The CDR3 covers 12 residues. Trimming shortened V by 7 bases and J by 5 bases, and 13 bases separated the two germline ends.

This chain links TRBV7-2 with TRBJ1-2; D unresolved. The length of the CDR3 is 14 residues. V was shortened by 4 bases and J by 7 bases, with 16 bases between the two germline ends. Germline CDR1 and CDR2: SGHTA and FQGNSA. The CDR3 coding sequence is TGTGCCAGCAGCTATTTGCGGTCTGAGGGTGGCTACACCTTC. Translation gives CASSYLRSEGGYTF.